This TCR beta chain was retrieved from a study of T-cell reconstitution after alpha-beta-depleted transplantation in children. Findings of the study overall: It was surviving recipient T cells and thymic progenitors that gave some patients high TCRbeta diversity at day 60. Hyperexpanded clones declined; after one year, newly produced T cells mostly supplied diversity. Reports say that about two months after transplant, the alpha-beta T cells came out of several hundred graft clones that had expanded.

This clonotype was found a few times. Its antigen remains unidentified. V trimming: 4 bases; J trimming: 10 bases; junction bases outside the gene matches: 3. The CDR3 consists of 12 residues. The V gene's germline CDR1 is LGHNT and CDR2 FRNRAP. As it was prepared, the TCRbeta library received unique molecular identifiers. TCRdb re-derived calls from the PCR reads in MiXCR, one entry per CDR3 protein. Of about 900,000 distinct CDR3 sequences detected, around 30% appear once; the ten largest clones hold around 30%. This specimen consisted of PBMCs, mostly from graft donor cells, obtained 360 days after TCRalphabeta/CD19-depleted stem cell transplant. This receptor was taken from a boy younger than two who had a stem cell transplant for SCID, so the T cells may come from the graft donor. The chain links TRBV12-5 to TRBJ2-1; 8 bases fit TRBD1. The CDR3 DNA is TGTGCTAGTGGTTGGGGGGACAGGGAGCAGTTCTTC. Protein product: CASGWGDREQFF.